Listed below are T cell receptor beta chains from one sample, sequenced in a study of CD8 T cells in ankylosing spondylitis. TCRdb reprocessed the 5' RACE reads with MiXCR, giving one entry per CDR3 protein. The sample includes a few hundred thousand distinct CDR3 sequences, 7% to 8% of them seen just once. Material for sequencing was blood, either unsorted or a sorted T cell fraction (not recorded which). These receptors originate from a male donor with ankylosing spondylitis. CDR3s include the opening cysteine and the closing phenylalanine or tryptophan. The D gene is left open where the match is weak. Expanded clones are given a class, and other clones once, few, many or no size at all.

J: TRBJ2-2
D: TRBD1
size: many
V: TRBV24-1
CDR3: CATSDTGTDANTGELFF
DNA: TGTGCCACCAGTGATACCGGGACAGACGCGAACACCGGGGAGCTGTTTTTT

J: TRBJ1-3
D: .
size: many
V: TRBV7-9
CDR3: CASLVRTGNTIYF
DNA: TGTGCCAGCTTGGTGAGGACTGGAAACACCATATATTTT

J: TRBJ2-1
D: TRBD1
size: many
V: TRBV6-2/TRBV6-3
CDR3: CASSYSRTGSFF
DNA: TGTGCCAGCAGTTACTCCCGGACAGGGTCGTTCTTC

J: TRBJ1-1
D: .
size: .
V: TRBV11-2
CDR3: CASSSNPHTEAFF
DNA: TGTGCCAGCAGCTCAAATCCCCACACTGAAGCTTTCTTT

J: TRBJ2-5
D: TRBD2
size: many
V: TRBV29-1
CDR3: CSVDAGAQETQYF
DNA: TGCAGCGTTGACGCGGGAGCTCAAGAGACCCAGTACTTC

J: TRBJ2-1
D: .
size: many
V: TRBV12-3/TRBV12-4
CDR3: CASSFVGTSEQFF
DNA: TGTGCCAGCAGTTTCGTAGGGACATCTGAGCAGTTCTTC

J: TRBJ1-5
D: .
size: many
V: TRBV24-1
CDR3: CATSDVRQPQHF
DNA: TGTGCCACCAGTGATGTACGTCAGCCCCAGCATTTT

J: TRBJ2-3
D: TRBD1
size: many
V: TRBV11-2
CDR3: CASSSPGTGLADTQYF
DNA: TGTGCCAGCAGCTCACCCGGGACAGGCCTCGCAGATACGCAGTATTTT

J: TRBJ2-7
D: TRBD2
size: many
V: TRBV11-2
CDR3: CASSYGLAGVYEQYF
DNA: TGTGCCAGCAGCTATGGACTAGCGGGAGTCTACGAGCAGTACTTC

J: TRBJ2-1
D: TRBD1
size: many
V: TRBV6-2/TRBV6-3
CDR3: CASTKAQGVDEQFF
DNA: TGTGCCAGCACTAAGGCGCAGGGGGTGGATGAGCAGTTCTTC

J: TRBJ2-1
D: .
size: few
V: TRBV9
CDR3: CASSGRGGLPNEQFF
DNA: TGTGCCAGCAGTGGCAGAGGCGGACTCCCCAATGAGCAGTTCTTC

J: TRBJ1-1
D: TRBD1
size: .
V: TRBV4-2
CDR3: CASSQGTLDREAFF
DNA: TGTGCCAGCAGCCAAGGTACATTGGACAGGGAAGCTTTCTTT

J: TRBJ1-1
D: .
size: many
V: TRBV5-1
CDR3: CASREEGRNTEAFF
DNA: TGCGCCAGCCGGGAGGAGGGCAGGAACACTGAAGCTTTCTTT

J: TRBJ2-3
D: TRBD2
size: many
V: TRBV29-1
CDR3: CSVVAGWGDTQYF
DNA: TGCAGCGTTGTAGCGGGATGGGGAGATACGCAGTATTTT

J: TRBJ2-2
D: .
size: many
V: TRBV4-1
CDR3: CASSLGRGNGPGELFF
DNA: TGCGCCAGCAGCCTGGGTCGAGGGAACGGGCCCGGGGAGCTGTTTTTT

J: TRBJ2-2
D: .
size: many
V: TRBV5-6
CDR3: CASSFLGRNTGELFF
DNA: TGTGCCAGCAGCTTTTTAGGGAGAAACACCGGGGAGCTGTTTTTT

J: TRBJ1-1
D: TRBD1
size: many
V: TRBV7-9
CDR3: CASEGQGWTEAFF
DNA: TGTGCCAGCGAGGGACAGGGGTGGACTGAAGCTTTCTTT

J: TRBJ2-3
D: TRBD1
size: many
V: TRBV5-1
CDR3: CASSTRQGLEVDTQYF
DNA: TGCGCCAGCAGCACAAGACAGGGGCTGGAGGTGGATACGCAGTATTTT

J: TRBJ2-1
D: .
size: few
V: TRBV5-6
CDR3: CASSREGGEQFF
DNA: TGTGCCAGCAGCAGAGAGGGAGGAGAGCAGTTCTTC

J: TRBJ1-3
D: .
size: many
V: TRBV25-1
CDR3: CASSDRIIGFGGNTIYF
DNA: TGTGCCAGCAGTGATCGGATCATAGGGTTCGGTGGAAACACCATATATTTT

J: TRBJ2-3
D: .
size: few
V: TRBV10-3
CDR3: CAISETRMADTQYF
DNA: TGTGCCATCAGTGAGACTAGGATGGCAGATACGCAGTATTTT

J: TRBJ1-3
D: .
size: many
V: TRBV12-3/TRBV12-4
CDR3: CASSAYLGALGNTIYF
DNA: TGTGCCAGCAGTGCATACTTAGGGGCTCTAGGAAACACCATATATTTT

J: TRBJ1-4
D: .
size: many
V: TRBV9
CDR3: CASSVSSTNEKLFF
DNA: TGTGCCAGCAGCGTAAGCAGCACTAATGAAAAACTGTTTTTT

J: TRBJ2-5
D: .
size: many
V: TRBV6-1
CDR3: CASRPLIGKQETQYF
DNA: TGTGCCAGCAGACCCTTAATAGGGAAGCAAGAGACCCAGTACTTC

J: TRBJ1-1
D: .
size: few
V: TRBV7-8
CDR3: CASSLGGGKEAFF
DNA: TGTGCCAGCAGCCTCGGGGGTGGGAAGGAAGCTTTCTTT

J: TRBJ1-2
D: TRBD1
size: many
V: TRBV20-1
CDR3: CSAREQGSYGYTF
DNA: TGCAGTGCTAGGGAACAGGGGTCCTATGGCTACACCTTC

J: TRBJ2-1
D: .
size: .
V: TRBV7-6
CDR3: CASSLIAGSYNEQFF
DNA: TGTGCCAGCAGCTTAATCGCGGGGTCCTACAATGAGCAGTTCTTC